This T cell receptor (beta chain) was identified in a study of blood T cell repertoires in COVID-19. Study context: Spain, Italy and the United States supplied samples that represented acute and convalescent COVID-19. Sources were T cells, B-cell-depleted T cells, or PBMCs; the material itself was cDNA or gDNA.

This clone has more than one count but fewer than ten. After removal of 5 bases from V and 1 base from J, the junction contained 13 bases not matched to a gene. The CDR3 totals 18 residues. Germline CDR1 reads SGHAT; CDR2 reads FQNNGV. Authors' processing steps: It was from reference gene primer amplification that nucleated cell counts were estimated. The repertoire was sequenced with immunoSEQ multiplex PCR; TCRdb's copy has only in-frame clones and lacks some. V, J and clone size reflect that table, while D and trimming were determined from the DNA. The data contain about 45,000 clones, about nine tenths of them seen just once; the ten biggest clones take up about 0.4%.

The chain couples TRBV11-2 to TRBJ1-5; TRBD1 matches at 8 bases. The sample comprised peripheral blood. The receptor was isolated from a human donor in a cohort sampled during active COVID-19. The CDR3 DNA sequence: TGTGCCAGCAGCCCCGCTAAGGGACAGGTCGGGAGCAATCAGCCCCAGCATTTT. It translates to CASSPAKGQVGSNQPQHF.